A single sample gave rise to the 14 T cell receptor beta chains below, sequenced in a study of T cells expressing NK-cell markers. TCRdb reprocessed the 5' RACE reads and stores each CDR3 protein as one record, lacking DNA. The sample's table shows roughly 390,000 distinct CDR3 sequences. The sample comprised blood T cells: a sorted CD56 or NKG2C T cell subset, CD4+ or CD8+ T cells, or bulk PBMC T cells (not recorded which). Receptors were obtained from a man aged 18-70 years in good health.

The chain couples TRBV7-9 to TRBJ2-5; there is no DNA to check the TCRdb D call of TRBD1. CDR1 SEHNR and CDR2 FQNEAQ come from the germline V gene (reference sequence). The CDR3 sequence is 14 residues long. CDR3 in amino acids: CASSLAGGPETQYF.

The chain's CDR3 is CASRQTSGGARETQYF. The gene calls are TRBV12-3 or TRBV12-4 and TRBJ2-5; TCRdb selects TRBD2, and the lack of DNA leaves this call unchecked. The CDR3 has 16 amino acids.

The chain is built from TRBV9 and TRBJ2-1; as DNA is missing, the TRBD1 call by TCRdb cannot be tested. The CDR3 has 16 residues. Germline V CDR1 and CDR2: SGDLS, YYNGEE. CDR3 region: CASSVSSRVRYNEQFF.

The chain combines TRBV11-2 with TRBJ1-3. Germline V gene sequence: CDR1 SGHAT, CDR2 FQNNGV. The CDR3 is made up of 16 amino acids. This CDR3 is CASSPVRGGSGNTIYF.

The CDR3 sequence is CASSRRGVGTDTQYF. The V and J genes are TRBV5-8 and TRBJ2-3. The length of the CDR3 is 15 residues. Germline CDR1 SGHTS, CDR2 YDEGEE.

The chain uses TRBV12-3 or TRBV12-4 and TRBJ2-2; lacking DNA, the TRBD1 call made by TCRdb goes unchecked. CDR3 length: 15 residues. CDR3 residues: CASRGQTKETGELFF.

The V and J genes are TRBV5-1 and TRBJ2-3; as DNA is missing, the TRBD2 call by TCRdb cannot be tested. There are 20 residues in the CDR3. Germline V gives CDR1 SGHRS, CDR2 YFSETQ. The CDR3 spells CASSRRGLAGGLAVTDTQYF.

V and J are TRBV11-3 and TRBJ2-2; TCRdb's D gene call, TRBD1, goes unchecked for lack of DNA. Per germline, CDR1 SGHNT and CDR2 YENEEA. CDR3 length equals 15 residues. This CDR3 reads CASSKDRGRTGELFF.

The rearrangement uses TRBV28 and TRBJ1-6. The CDR3 spans 15 residues. The germline gives CDR1 MDHEN, CDR2 SYDVKM. This CDR3 is CASSSTGSGNSPLHF.

Here the CDR3 reads CASSLRQGSPLHF. This chain uses TRBV7-3 with TRBJ1-6; TCRdb indicates TRBD1, and absent DNA this call remains unverified. CDR1 is SGHTA, CDR2 FQGTGA, per germline. The CDR3 is 13 amino acids.

CDR3 residues: CASSLSLTEEETQYF. This rearrangement joins TRBV11-2 to TRBJ2-5; TCRdb names TRBD1, which stays unverified in the absence of DNA. Germline-derived CDR1 and CDR2 are SGHAT and FQNNGV. The CDR3 totals 15 residues.

This chain connects TRBV5-1 to TRBJ2-2; the TRBD1 assignment by TCRdb is unverifiable without DNA. Germline V gene data show CDR1 as SGHRS and CDR2 as YFSETQ. CDR3 size: 15 residues. The CDR3 protein is CASTRGTSNTGELFF. Supplemented by reference TRBV5-1 and TRBJ2-2, the full variable domain reads KAGVTQTPRYLIKTRGQQVTLSCSPISGHRSVSWYQQTPGQGLQFLFEYFSETQRNKGNFPGRFSGRQFSNSRSEMNVSTLELGDSALYLCASTRGTSNTGELFFGEGSRLTVL.

The chain is built from TRBV3-1 and TRBJ2-1; TCRdb indicates TRBD1, and absent DNA this call remains unverified. The CDR3 sequence is 17 residues long. Germline CDR1 reads LGHDT; CDR2 reads YNNKEL (reference sequence). This CDR3 reads CASSRSKGHVSYNEQFF.

This chain uses TRBV15 with TRBJ2-5; TCRdb designates TRBD2, a call that cannot be tested without DNA. Germline V CDR1 and CDR2: LNHNV, YYDKDF (reference sequence). This CDR3 spans 17 amino acids. The chain's CDR3 is CATSRESSGGKPKTQYF.